The sequence of this T cell receptor (beta chain) was determined in a study of T-cell reconstitution after alpha-beta-depleted transplantation in children. V was pared by 3 bases and J by 4 bases, with 8 bases between. This CDR3 region has 13 residues. Germline lookup yields CDR1 SGHRS and CDR2 YFSETQ. TCRbeta library construction was performed incorporating unique molecular identifiers. TCRdb re-analysed the PCR reads in MiXCR, keeping a single row per CDR3 protein. Counted here are hundreds of thousands of distinct CDR3 sequences, approximately 10% occurring once; the ten biggest clones make up less than 4.5%. This clonotype was recorded at least ten times.

Source: PBMCs from the stem cell graft donor, taken from the stem cell graft. The rearrangement links TRBV5-1 to TRBJ2-1; perhaps D is TRBD1 or TRBD2 (5 bases each). The TCR comes from a human donor who donated a stem cell graft to a child with acute myeloid leukemia. CDR3 region: CASSSGRYNEQFF. As DNA, the CDR3 is TGCGCCAGCAGCTCGGGGCGTTACAATGAGCAGTTCTTC.